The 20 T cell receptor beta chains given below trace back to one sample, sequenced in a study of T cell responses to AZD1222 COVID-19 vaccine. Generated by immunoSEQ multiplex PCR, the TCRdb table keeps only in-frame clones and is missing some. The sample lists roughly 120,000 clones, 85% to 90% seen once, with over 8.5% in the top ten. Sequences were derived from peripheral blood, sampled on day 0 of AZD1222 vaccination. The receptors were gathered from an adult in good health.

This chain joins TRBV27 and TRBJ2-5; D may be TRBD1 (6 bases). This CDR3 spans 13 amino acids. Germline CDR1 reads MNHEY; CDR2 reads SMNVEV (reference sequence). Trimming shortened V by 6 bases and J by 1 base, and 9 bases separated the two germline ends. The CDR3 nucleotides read TGTGCCAGCAGCACAGGGCTCCAAGAGACCCAGTACTTC. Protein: CASSTGLQETQYF.

CDR3 coding DNA: TGTGCCAGCAGTTTAGAAGAGACTCCCCAGCATTTT. It is translated as CASSLEETPQHF. This sequence joins TRBV12-3 or TRBV12-4 and TRBJ1-5; D is uncertain. V was pared by 1 base and J by 10 bases, with 8 bases between. This CDR3 is 12 amino acids long.

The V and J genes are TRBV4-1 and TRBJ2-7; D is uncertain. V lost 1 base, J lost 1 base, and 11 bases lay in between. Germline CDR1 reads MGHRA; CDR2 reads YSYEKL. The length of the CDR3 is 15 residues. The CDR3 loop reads CASSQGVAGSYEQYF. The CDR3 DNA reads TGCGCCAGCAGCCAAGGGGTGGCCGGGTCCTACGAGCAGTACTTC.

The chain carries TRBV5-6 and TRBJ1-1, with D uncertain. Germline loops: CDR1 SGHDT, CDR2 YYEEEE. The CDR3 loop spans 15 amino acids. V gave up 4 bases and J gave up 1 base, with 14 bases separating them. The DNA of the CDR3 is TGTGCCAGCAGCCTGGGAGGACCGGCGAACACTGAAGCTTTCTTT. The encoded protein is CASSLGGPANTEAFF.

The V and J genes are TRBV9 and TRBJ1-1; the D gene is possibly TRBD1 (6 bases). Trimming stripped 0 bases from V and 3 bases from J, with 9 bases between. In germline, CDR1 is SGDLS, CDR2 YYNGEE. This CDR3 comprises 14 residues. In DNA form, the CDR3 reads TGTGCCAGCAGCGTAGGAGGGGGGTACACTGAAGCTTTCTTT. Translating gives CASSVGGGYTEAFF.

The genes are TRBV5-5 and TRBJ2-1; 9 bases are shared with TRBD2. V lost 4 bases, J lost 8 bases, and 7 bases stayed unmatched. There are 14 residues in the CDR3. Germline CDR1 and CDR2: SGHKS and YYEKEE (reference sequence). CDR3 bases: TGTGCCAGCAGCCCCAGCGGGAGGCTTCATGAGCAGTTCTTC. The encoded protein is CASSPSGRLHEQFF.

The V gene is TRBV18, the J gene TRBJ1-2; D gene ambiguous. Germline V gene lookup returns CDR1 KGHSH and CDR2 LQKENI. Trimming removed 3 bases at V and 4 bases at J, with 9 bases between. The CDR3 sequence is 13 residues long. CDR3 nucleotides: TGTGCCAGCTCACCCCAGGCTTCCTATGGCTACACCTTC. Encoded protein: CASSPQASYGYTF.

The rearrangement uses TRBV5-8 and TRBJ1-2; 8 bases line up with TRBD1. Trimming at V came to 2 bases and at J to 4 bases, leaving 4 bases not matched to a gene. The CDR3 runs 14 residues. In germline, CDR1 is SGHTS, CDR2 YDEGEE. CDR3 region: CASSFSGGGYGYTF. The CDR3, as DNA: TGTGCCAGCAGCTTCTCAGGGGGCGGCTATGGCTACACCTTC.

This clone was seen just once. The DNA for the CDR3 is TGCGCCAGCAGCTACGTAGGGGGGGCAGATACGCAGTATTTT. It yields the protein CASSYVGGADTQYF. The chain joins TRBV4-1 to TRBJ2-3, with D tentatively TRBD2 (7 bases). There are 14 residues in the CDR3. CDR1 MGHRA and CDR2 YSYEKL come from the germline V gene. With 5 bases removed from V and 4 bases from J, the gap between germline ends came to 13 bases.

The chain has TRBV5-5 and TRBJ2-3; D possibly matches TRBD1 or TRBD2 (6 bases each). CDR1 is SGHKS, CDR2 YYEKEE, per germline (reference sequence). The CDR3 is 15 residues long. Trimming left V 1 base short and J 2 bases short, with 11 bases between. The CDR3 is CASSLSGAATDTQYF. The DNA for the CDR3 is TGTGCCAGCAGCTTGTCGGGGGCAGCCACAGATACGCAGTATTTT.

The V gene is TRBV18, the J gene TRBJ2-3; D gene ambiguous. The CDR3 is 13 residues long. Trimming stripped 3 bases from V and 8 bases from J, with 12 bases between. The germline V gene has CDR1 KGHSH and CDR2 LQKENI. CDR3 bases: TGTGCCAGCTCACCGCCTGCCCCTATTACGCAGTATTTT. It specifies CASSPPAPITQYF.

In nucleotides, the CDR3 is TGCGCCAGCAGCAGTATAGGGGCTAATGAAAAACTGTTTTTT. Protein sequence: CASSSIGANEKLFF. The V call is TRBV5-1, the J call TRBJ1-4, with a possible D match to TRBD1 (5 bases). Germline CDR1 SGHRS, CDR2 YFSETQ. Trimming removed 4 bases at V and 3 bases at J, with 10 bases between. CDR3 length equals 14 residues.

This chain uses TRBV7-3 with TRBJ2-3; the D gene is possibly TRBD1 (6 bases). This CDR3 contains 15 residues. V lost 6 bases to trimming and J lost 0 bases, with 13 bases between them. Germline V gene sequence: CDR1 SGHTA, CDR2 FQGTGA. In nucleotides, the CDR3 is TGTGCCAGCAGGAATACAGGGTTCAGCACAGATACGCAGTATTTT. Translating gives CASRNTGFSTDTQYF. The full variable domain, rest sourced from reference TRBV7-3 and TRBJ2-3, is GAGVSQTPSNKVTEKGKYVELRCDPISGHTALYWYRQSLGQGPEFLIYFQGTGAADDSGLPNDRFFAVRPEGSVSTLKIQRTERGDSAVYLCASRNTGFSTDTQYFGPGTRLTVL.

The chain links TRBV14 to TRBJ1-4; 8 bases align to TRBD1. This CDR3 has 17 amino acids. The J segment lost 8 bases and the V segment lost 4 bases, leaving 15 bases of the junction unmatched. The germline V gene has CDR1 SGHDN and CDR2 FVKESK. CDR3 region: CASSRRQGTVSREKLFF. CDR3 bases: TGTGCCAGCAGCCGACGACAGGGGACGGTATCTAGAGAAAAACTGTTTTTT.

CDR3 sequence (DNA): TGTGCCAGCAGTATCTCGACAGGGAAATATGGCTACACCTTC. Its translation is CASSISTGKYGYTF. The genes are TRBV28 and TRBJ1-2; 7 nucleotides match TRBD1. The CDR3 sequence is 14 residues long. Germline V gene sequence: CDR1 MDHEN, CDR2 SYDVKM. The V and J ends lost 5 bases and 5 bases, in that order; junction bases with no gene match: 8.

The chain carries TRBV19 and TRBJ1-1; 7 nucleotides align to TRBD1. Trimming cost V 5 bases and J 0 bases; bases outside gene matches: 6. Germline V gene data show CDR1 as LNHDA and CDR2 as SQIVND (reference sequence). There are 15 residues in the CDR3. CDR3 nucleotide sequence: TGTGCCAGTAGTGGAGGGGGCGAGATGAACACTGAAGCTTTCTTT. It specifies CASSGGGEMNTEAFF.

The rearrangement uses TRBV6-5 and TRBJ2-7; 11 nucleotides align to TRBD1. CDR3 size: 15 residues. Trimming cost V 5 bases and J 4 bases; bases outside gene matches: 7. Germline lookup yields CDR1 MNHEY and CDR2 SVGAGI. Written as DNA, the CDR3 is TGTGCCAGCAGTACCAGGACAGGGGGCAGGTACGAGCAGTACTTC. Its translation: CASSTRTGGRYEQYF.

This CDR3 reads CASSLRVRAEAFF. The CDR3 nucleotides are TGTGCCAGCAGCTTAAGGGTGAGGGCTGAAGCTTTCTTT. The V call is TRBV7-8, the J call TRBJ1-1; no definite D call. This CDR3 comprises 13 residues. V was trimmed by 2 bases and J by 6 bases, leaving 10 bases between them. Per the germline V gene, CDR1 is SGHVS and CDR2 is FQNEAQ.

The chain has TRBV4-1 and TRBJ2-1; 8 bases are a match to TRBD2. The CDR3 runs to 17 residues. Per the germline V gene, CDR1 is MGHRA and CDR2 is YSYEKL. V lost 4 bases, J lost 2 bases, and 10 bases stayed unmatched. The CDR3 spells CASSRMGTSGTYNEQFF. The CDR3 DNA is TGCGCCAGCAGCCGGATGGGAACTAGCGGTACCTACAATGAGCAGTTCTTC.

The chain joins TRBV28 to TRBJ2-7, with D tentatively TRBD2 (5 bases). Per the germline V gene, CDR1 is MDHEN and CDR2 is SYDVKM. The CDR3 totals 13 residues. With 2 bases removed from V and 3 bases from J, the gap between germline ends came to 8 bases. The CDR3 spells CASSLEGSYEQYF. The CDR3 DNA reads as TGTGCCAGCAGTTTAGAGGGTAGCTACGAGCAGTACTTC.